This is a list of T cell receptor beta chains from one sample in a study of blood T cell repertoires in COVID-19. Using immunoSEQ multiplex PCR, the repertoire was profiled, and TCRdb retains in-frame clones only, with some absent. The sample lists under 150,000 clones; around 85% were seen once. Sequenced material: peripheral blood. The receptors stem from a woman aged 60-75 years with COVID-19, enrolled during active disease. CDR3s include the opening cysteine and the closing phenylalanine or tryptophan. The D gene is left open where the match is weak. Size is omitted from some rows. Given values are once, few, many or a class for expanded clones.

TRBJ1-1 TRBV6-5 TRBD1 - CASSSGQGNTEAFF TGTGCCAGCAGTTCCGGACAGGGGAACACTGAAGCTTTCTTT
TRBJ2-1 TRBV11-2 TRBD2 - CASRHSGGQDEQFF TGTGCCAGCAGACATAGCGGGGGTCAGGATGAGCAGTTCTTC
TRBJ2-5 TRBV7-8 - few CASSLGRGETQYF TGTGCCAGCAGCTTAGGGAGAGGGGAGACCCAGTACTTC
TRBJ1-2 TRBV4-1 - - CASSQGQDPSYGYTF TGCGCCAGCAGCCAAGGACAGGATCCATCTTATGGCTACACCTTC
TRBJ1-5 TRBV5-4 TRBD1 - CASSLGQGRNQPQHF TGTGCCAGCAGCTTGGGACAGGGGAGAAATCAGCCCCAGCATTTT
TRBJ2-2 TRBV10-1 - - CASSWAGMNTGELFF TGCGCCAGCAGTTGGGCAGGGATGAACACCGGGGAGCTGTTTTTT
TRBJ1-1 TRBV18 - few CASSPRTANTEAFF TGTGCCAGCTCACCACGGACAGCGAACACTGAAGCTTTCTTT
TRBJ1-2 TRBV6-5 TRBD1 - CASSYGRTGRYGYTF TGTGCCAGCAGTTACGGACGGACAGGGAGGTATGGCTACACCTTC
TRBJ2-7 TRBV5-1 TRBD1 - CASHRDRDYEQYF TGCGCCAGCCACCGGGACAGGGACTACGAGCAGTACTTC
TRBJ1-3 TRBV19 - - CASSIDRSSGNTIYF TGTGCCAGTAGTATCGACAGGAGCTCTGGAAACACCATATATTTT
TRBJ1-2 TRBV7-9 TRBD1 - CASSGTGGANYGYTF TGTGCCAGCAGCGGGACAGGGGGGGCTAACTATGGCTACACCTTC
TRBJ1-2 TRBV3-1/TRBV3-2 - - CASSQDGQGLNGYTF TGTGCCAGCAGCCAAGATGGGCAGGGGTTGAACGGCTACACCTTC
TRBJ2-1 TRBV5-1 TRBD2 - CASSLAVAGGYNEQFF TGCGCCAGCAGCTTGGCCGTAGCGGGGGGCTACAATGAGCAGTTCTTC
TRBJ2-1 TRBV6-4 TRBD2 - CASSDGTSSYNEQFF TGTGCCAGCAGTGACGGGACTAGCTCCTACAATGAGCAGTTCTTC
TRBJ1-2 TRBV12-2 - once CASRRRGGRKSYTF TGTGCAAGTCGCCGGAGAGGAGGCAGGAAAAGCTACACCTTC
TRBJ1-2 TRBV6-2/TRBV6-3 - - CASSYLDGKNGYTF TGTGCCAGCAGTTACTTGGACGGGAAGAATGGCTACACCTTC
TRBJ1-4 TRBV2 TRBD1 - CASRPGQGLEKLFF TGTGCCAGCAGACCGGGACAGGGGCTCGAAAAACTGTTTTTT
TRBJ1-5 TRBV5-8 TRBD1 - CASSKALRTGQGSNQPQHF TGTGCCAGCAGCAAAGCCTTGCGCACAGGACAGGGGAGCAATCAGCCCCAGCATTTT
TRBJ1-3 TRBV6-5 - - CASSLWTASGNTIYF TGTGCCAGCAGTCTTTGGACAGCCTCTGGAAACACCATATATTTT
TRBJ1-2 TRBV18 - - CASSPPWGLSVGYTF TGTGCCAGCTCACCACCGTGGGGGCTATCCGTCGGCTACACCTTC
TRBJ2-7 TRBV12-3/TRBV12-4 TRBD2 - CASSGTLAYEQYF TGTGCCAGTAGCGGGACCTTGGCTTACGAGCAGTACTTC
TRBJ2-1 TRBV7-3 - - CASSLTGEYEQFF TGTGCCAGCAGCTTAACGGGAGAATATGAGCAGTTCTTC
TRBJ1-1 TRBV6-2/TRBV6-3 - few CASSYSQNTEAFF TGTGCCAGCAGTTACAGCCAGAACACTGAAGCTTTCTTT
TRBJ2-5 TRBV9 - - CASSFSQGETQYF TGTGCCAGCAGCTTTAGCCAGGGGGAGACCCAGTACTTC
TRBJ1-5 TRBV6-5 - - CASSLTVLGNQPQHF TGTGCCAGCAGTTTGACAGTCCTTGGCAATCAGCCCCAGCATTTT
TRBJ2-2 TRBV19 TRBD1 - CASSTPGTGFTGELFF TGTGCCAGTAGTACTCCCGGGACAGGGTTTACCGGGGAGCTGTTTTTT
TRBJ1-1 TRBV7-2 - - CASSPQTGLNTEAFF TGTGCCAGCAGCCCGCAGACAGGTTTGAACACTGAAGCTTTCTTT
TRBJ1-2 TRBV6-6 - - CASSYSNAVPAGYTF TGTGCCAGCAGTTACTCGAACGCGGTCCCCGCGGGCTACACCTTC
TRBJ2-7 TRBV7-8 TRBD1 - CASSPLGQDFYEQYF TGTGCCAGCAGCCCGCTGGGACAGGATTTCTACGAGCAGTACTTC
TRBJ1-4 TRBV2 TRBD1 - CASRDRTTNEKLFF TGTGCCAGCAGGGACAGGACAACTAATGAAAAACTGTTTTTT
TRBJ2-7 TRBV29-1 - - CSVRLMGARAYEQYF TGCAGCGTCCGCTTAATGGGGGCAAGGGCCTACGAGCAGTACTTC
TRBJ2-1 TRBV7-2 - - CASREQNEQFF TGTGCCAGCCGGGAACAAAATGAGCAGTTCTTC
TRBJ2-2 TRBV6-5 TRBD1 - CARAGGTGGTGELFF TGTGCCCGCGCTGGCGGGACAGGGGGGACCGGGGAGCTGTTTTTT
TRBJ1-6 TRBV27 - - CASSLYLLTSNSPLHF TGTGCCAGCAGTTTATACCTATTGACAAGTAATTCACCCCTCCACTTT
TRBJ2-7 TRBV6-5 TRBD2 - CASRASGSSEQYF TGTGCCAGTCGGGCTAGCGGGAGTTCTGAGCAGTACTTC
TRBJ1-5 TRBV9 TRBD1 - CASSVAGTDRDYYSNQPQHF TGTGCCAGCAGCGTAGCCGGAACGGACAGGGATTATTATAGCAATCAGCCCCAGCATTTT
TRBJ2-1 TRBV6-5 TRBD1 - CASSNRGSSYNEQFF TGTGCCAGCAGTAACAGGGGAAGCTCCTACAATGAGCAGTTCTTC
TRBJ2-1 TRBV7-3 TRBD2 - CASSLGLLAGALYNEQFF TGTGCCAGCAGCTTAGGGCTCCTAGCGGGGGCCCTCTACAATGAGCAGTTCTTC
TRBJ1-1 TRBV6-6 - - CASSYSLGVEAFF TGTGCCAGCAGTTACTCTCTTGGAGTTGAAGCTTTCTTT